Following are 20 T cell receptor beta chains from one sample sequenced in a study of T cell responses to AZD1222 COVID-19 vaccine. TCRdb keeps only in-frame clones here, not all; method: immunoSEQ multiplex PCR. The sample has 130,000 to 150,000 clones, 90% to 95% seen once. This material consisted of peripheral blood, taken on day 0 of AZD1222 vaccination. All receptors derive from an adult in good health.

V is TRBV5-8 and J is TRBJ1-5; no clear D. Trimming took 0 bases from V and 5 from J, leaving 9 bases between them. The germline CDR1 and CDR2 sequences are SGHTS and YDEGEE. There are 14 residues in the CDR3. The CDR3 reads CASSLARLDQPQHF. The DNA for the CDR3 is TGTGCCAGCAGCTTGGCACGGCTCGATCAGCCCCAGCATTTT.

Notes on this clone: Within the sample, other DNA sequences also encode this same CDR3. The chain joins TRBV9 to TRBJ1-1; TRBD1 is a possible D gene (6 bases). Per germline, CDR1 SGDLS and CDR2 YYNGEE. The CDR3 runs to 14 residues. Deletions cut 0 bases from V and 5 bases from J, with 11 bases between. The CDR3 sequence is CASSVAGEGTEAFF. In DNA, the CDR3 is TGTGCCAGCAGCGTAGCAGGGGAAGGGACTGAAGCTTTCTTT. The full variable domain, completed using reference TRBV9 and TRBJ1-1, is DSGVTQTPKHLITATGQRVTLRCSPRSGDLSVYWYQQSLDQGLQFLIQYYNGEERAKGNILERFSAQQFPDLHSELNLSSLELGDSALYFCASSVAGEGTEAFFGQGTRLTVV.

The gene calls are TRBV7-3 and TRBJ2-1, with D tentatively TRBD2 (6 bases). This CDR3 region has 13 residues. V was cut by 5 bases and J by 6 bases, with 11 bases left in between. Germline V gene sequence: CDR1 SGHTA, CDR2 FQGTGA. The CDR3 DNA is TGTGCCAGCAGCAAGAGGGGAGGCAATGAGCAGTTCTTC. As protein: CASSKRGGNEQFF. The variable domain in full, completed from reference TRBV7-3 and TRBJ2-1, reads GAGVSQTPSNKVTEKGKYVELRCDPISGHTALYWYRQSLGQGPEFLIYFQGTGAADDSGLPNDRFFAVRPEGSVSTLKIQRTERGDSAVYLCASSKRGGNEQFFGPGTRLTVL.

The rearrangement joins TRBV27 to TRBJ1-5; D gene ambiguous. CDR1 and CDR2 from the germline V gene are MNHEY and SMNVEV (reference sequence). The length of the CDR3 is 12 residues. Trimming pared 6 bases from V and 2 bases from J, leaving 5 bases between. The CDR3 DNA sequence: TGTGCCAGCAGGGAGGGCAATCAGCCCCAGCATTTT. This encodes CASREGNQPQHF.

A single count supports this clone. The chain has TRBV19 and TRBJ1-4, with D possibly matching TRBD1 (5 bases). Germline CDR1 LNHDA, CDR2 SQIVND (reference sequence). The CDR3 runs to 15 residues. V was pared by 7 bases and J by 4 bases, with 16 bases between. The CDR3 protein is CASTNSGGRNEKLFF. For the CDR3, the DNA is TGTGCCAGTACCAACTCCGGGGGACGTAATGAAAAACTGTTTTTT.

The chain has TRBV19 and TRBJ2-1, with 15 bases fitting TRBD2. The V gene's germline CDR1 is LNHDA and CDR2 SQIVND (reference sequence). The V and J ends lost 6 bases and 9 bases, in that order; junction bases with no gene match: 6. This CDR3 is 15 amino acids long. The CDR3 loop is CASSVAGLAGGEQFF. Written as DNA, the CDR3 is TGTGCCAGTAGCGTAGCGGGACTAGCGGGGGGTGAGCAGTTCTTC.

The gene calls are TRBV3-1 (or the pseudogene TRBV3-2) and TRBJ2-1; D possibly matches TRBD1 or TRBD2 (5 bases each). Per germline, CDR1 LGHDT and CDR2 YNNKEL (reference sequence). There are 17 residues in the CDR3. V lost 4 bases and J 4 bases, leaving 20 bases between the germline ends. The CDR3 nucleotides are TGTGCCAGCAGCCCGCGCCCAACGGGGACGGAATACAATGAGCAGTTCTTC. Its translation is CASSPRPTGTEYNEQFF.

The chain recombines TRBV6-2 or TRBV6-3 with TRBJ1-1, with D perhaps TRBD1 (5 bases). Germline CDR1 MNHEY, CDR2 SVGEGT. Trimming cost V 5 bases and J 5 bases, with 18 bases left between them. The CDR3 runs to 15 residues. In DNA form, the CDR3 reads TGTGCCAGCAGTCCCGCAAGGGCTTGGGGGACTGAAGCTTTCTTT. Translated: CASSPARAWGTEAFF.

This clone was counted a few times. The chain recombines TRBV6-5 with TRBJ2-7; 7 bases are a match to TRBD1. V shed 6 bases, J shed 2 bases, and the junction held 7 bases outside the gene matches. This CDR3 contains 14 residues. The germline CDR1 and CDR2 sequences are MNHEY and SVGAGI. The CDR3 protein is CASRGDSGTYEQYF. The CDR3 DNA reads as TGTGCCAGCAGGGGGGACAGCGGAACCTACGAGCAGTACTTC.

This chain connects TRBV12-3 or TRBV12-4 to TRBJ1-2; D possibly corresponds to TRBD1 (5 bases). V was clipped by 3 bases and J by 4 bases, with 9 bases between them. This CDR3 has 13 amino acids. CDR3 sequence: CASSFRDSYGYTF. CDR3 nucleotide sequence: TGTGCCAGCAGTTTTCGAGACAGCTATGGCTACACCTTC.

This sequence joins TRBV7-8 and TRBJ2-1; 13 positions match TRBD2. Germline assignment: CDR1 SGHVS and CDR2 FQNEAQ. J lost 7 bases, V lost 2 bases, and 11 bases had no gene match. The CDR3 runs to 18 residues. CDR3 coding DNA: TGTGCCAGCAGCTTATATCCCGGACTAGCGGGGGACCAGAATGAGCAGTTCTTC. This sequence encodes CASSLYPGLAGDQNEQFF.

This chain joins TRBV25-1 and TRBJ1-2; no reliable D call. The CDR3 loop spans 14 amino acids. The V gene's germline CDR1 is MGHDK and CDR2 SYGVNS. Trimming took off 6 bases at V and 2 bases at J, with 13 bases between the two ends. The DNA for the CDR3 is TGTGCCAGCAGCCTACCGGGCCCGAACTATGGCTACACCTTC. Translated: CASSLPGPNYGYTF.

This chain uses TRBV9 with TRBJ2-7; possible D gene TRBD2, 6 bases. Germline CDR1 SGDLS, CDR2 YYNGEE. Trimming shortened V by 4 bases and J by 3 bases, and 17 bases separated the two germline ends. The CDR3 runs 15 residues. The CDR3 loop is CASSLGSGDGYEQYF. The DNA of the CDR3 is TGTGCCAGCAGCCTCGGGTCGGGGGACGGCTACGAGCAGTACTTC.

In DNA form, the CDR3 reads TGTGCCAGCAGTGACCGACAGGGGGCGCGTGGCTACACCTTC. This gives the protein CASSDRQGARGYTF. V gene TRBV6-2 or TRBV6-3 combines with J gene TRBJ1-2, with 10 bases fitting TRBD1. This CDR3 is 14 amino acids long. The germline CDR1 and CDR2 sequences are MNHEY and SVGEGT. J gave up 7 bases and V 5 bases, and 7 bases lay outside the gene matches.

The sample holds a few counts of this clone. V gene TRBV2 combines with J gene TRBJ1-2, with D possibly matching TRBD1 (6 bases). The CDR3 loop spans 15 amino acids. Trimming removed 6 bases at V and 7 bases at J, with 21 bases between. CDR1 is SNHLY and CDR2 is FYNNEI in the germline V gene. DNA of the CDR3: TGTGCCAGCAGCCGCGCGGCGTTGGGGGCGGGTGGCTACACCTTC. Its protein product is CASSRAALGAGGYTF.

This chain connects TRBV2 to TRBJ2-2, with 9 bases aligning to TRBD2. The J segment lost 5 bases and the V segment lost 4 bases, leaving 5 bases of the junction unmatched. Germline V gene sequence: CDR1 SNHLY, CDR2 FYNNEI. This CDR3 is 15 amino acids long. CDR3 residues: CASSVRLADTGELFF. In nucleotides, the CDR3 is TGTGCCAGCAGTGTAAGACTAGCGGATACCGGGGAGCTGTTTTTT.

The J gene is TRBJ1-2, the V gene TRBV6-1, with 8 positions matching TRBD1. Germline V gene data show CDR1 as MNHNS and CDR2 as SASEGT. The length of the CDR3 is 15 residues. Unmatched junction bases numbered 8, after V lost 0 bases and J lost 8 bases. The CDR3 loop is CASSEALDRAVGYTF. The CDR3, as DNA: TGTGCCAGCAGTGAAGCTTTGGACAGGGCCGTAGGCTACACCTTC.

The chain has TRBV11-2 and TRBJ1-6; 8 nucleotides agree with TRBD1. The CDR3 loop spans 16 amino acids. Germline V lookup: CDR1 SGHAT, CDR2 FQNNGV. The trim removed 4 bases at V and 10 bases at J, leaving 12 bases unmatched. CDR3 sequence reads: CASSSTPPRQGSPLHF. The CDR3 bases are TGTGCCAGCAGCTCGACACCCCCGAGACAGGGGTCACCCCTCCACTTT.

The chain employs TRBV28 and TRBJ1-5; 12 bases line up with TRBD1. Germline CDR1 and CDR2: MDHEN and SYDVKM. V dropped 7 bases and J dropped 5; count of bases not matched to a gene: 3. This CDR3 contains 14 residues. The CDR3 region is CASKGQGAHQPQHF. The CDR3 DNA reads as TGTGCCAGCAAGGGACAGGGGGCCCATCAGCCCCAGCATTTT.

V is TRBV5-6 and J is TRBJ2-1; D might be TRBD2 (7 bases). CDR3 size: 16 residues. The germline V and J ends were trimmed by 0 bases and 2 bases, with 12 bases remaining between them. Germline V CDR1 and CDR2: SGHDT, YYEEEE. This CDR3 reads CASSLVQGGTYNEQFF. CDR3 DNA: TGTGCCAGCAGCTTGGTACAGGGAGGGACCTACAATGAGCAGTTCTTC.